The clone carrying this T cell receptor beta chain was found a few times. Its antigen remains unidentified. A second PCR of roughly 7 to 11 cycles used a sample-barcoded 5' primer and a J-beta primer mix. In TCRdb, the 5' RACE reads were re-called with MiXCR into one record per CDR3 protein. The sample holds approximately 800,000 distinct CDR3 sequences; approximately 35% are singletons and the top ten take over 10%. This entry belongs to a study of blood T cells in healthy people across ages. Study-level background: Capture by template switching was about one barcoded beta molecule per two T cells.

Germline lookup yields CDR1 SGHAT and CDR2 FQNNGV. Trimming pared 8 bases from V and 0 bases from J, leaving 8 bases between. The CDR3 spans 12 residues. General study findings and limits: Estimated diversity that came from one million T cells was considered an underestimate.

This chain uses TRBV11-2 with TRBJ2-7, with D perhaps TRBD2 (6 bases). This TCR was sampled from a man between 18 and 35 years old in good health. The specimen was blood. The CDR3 DNA follows: TGTGCCAGCGGGGGGAACTCCTACGAGCAGTACTTC. This codes for CASGGNSYEQYF.